These T cell receptor beta chains were read from a single sample in a study of shared T cell receptors in the human thymus. Measured with immunoSEQ multiplex PCR; TCRdb has only the in-frame clones, and not every one. The sample carries about 660,000 clones, 85% to 90% recorded once. Another study also made use of these data, one on human thymus T cells.

What was sequenced was thymocytes. All receptors derive from a boy younger than two with a congenital heart defect. CDR3s include the opening cysteine and the closing phenylalanine or tryptophan. A D gene is named only where the DNA matches it firmly. Some rows mark clone size as missing; the rest say once, few, many or name a class of expanded clone.

d_call j_call v_call clone_size cdr3_aa cdr3_nt
TRBD2 TRBJ2-1 TRBV2 . CASTQLAGATGTYNEQFF TGTGCCAGCACCCAACTAGCGGGAGCGACGGGGACCTACAATGAGCAGTTCTTC
. TRBJ2-1 TRBV11-3 once CASSLDPVYNEQFF TGTGCCAGCAGCTTAGACCCAGTCTACAATGAGCAGTTCTTC
TRBD2 TRBJ2-5 TRBV5-1 . CASTTGGTQYF TGCGCCAGCACAACGGGGGGGACCCAGTACTTC
TRBD1 TRBJ2-1 TRBV7-2 . CASSPGGDRVYNEQFF TGTGCCAGCAGCCCTGGGGGGGACAGGGTCTACAATGAGCAGTTCTTC
TRBD2 TRBJ2-7 TRBV14 . CASSQVLGGTSGSTYEQYF TGTGCCAGCAGCCAAGTCCTAGGCGGGACTAGCGGGAGTACCTACGAGCAGTACTTC
. TRBJ1-2 TRBV7-2 . CASSLGGNYGYTF TGTGCCAGCAGCTTAGGCGGTAACTATGGCTACACCTTC
. TRBJ2-3 TRBV28 . CASSYRQGRNLDTQYF TGTGCCAGCAGTTATAGGCAGGGCAGGAATCTGGATACGCAGTATTTT
. TRBJ2-1 TRBV14 . CASSQDVAPGLPWDEQFF TGTGCCAGCAGCCAAGATGTCGCACCGGGACTGCCTTGGGATGAGCAGTTCTTC
. TRBJ2-5 TRBV11-3 . CASSLAGIGETQYF TGTGCCAGCAGCTTAGCCGGGATAGGGGAGACCCAGTACTTC
. TRBJ1-1 TRBV11-2 few CASSLGGSQGGVWNTEAFF TGTGCCAGCAGCTTAGGCGGGTCCCAGGGAGGCGTGTGGAACACTGAAGCTTTCTTT
. TRBJ2-2 TRBV11-2 . CAKRVRAGGELFF TGTGCCAAGCGCGTCAGGGCAGGCGGGGAGCTGTTTTTT
TRBD2 TRBJ2-7 TRBV7-8 . CASSGAGGPSYEQYF TGTGCCAGCAGTGGAGCGGGAGGTCCCTCCTACGAGCAGTACTTC
TRBD1 TRBJ2-7 TRBV14 few CASSQDPGTGFNEQYF TGTGCCAGCAGCCAAGATCCCGGGACAGGGTTCAACGAGCAGTACTTC
. TRBJ2-1 TRBV7-9 few CASSLLASADNEQFF TGTGCCAGCAGCTTATTAGCAAGCGCCGACAATGAGCAGTTCTTC
. TRBJ2-7 TRBV27 . CASTYYEQYF TGTGCCAGCACCTACTACGAGCAGTACTTC
TRBD2 TRBJ2-1 TRBV6-6 . CASSSIAGGNNEQFF TGTGCCAGCAGCTCCATAGCGGGGGGGAACAATGAGCAGTTCTTC
TRBD1 TRBJ1-2 TRBV5-1 . CASSSGGTGLLNYGYTF TGCGCCAGCAGCTCAGGGGGGACAGGTCTGTTGAACTATGGCTACACCTTC
TRBD2 TRBJ2-7 TRBV7-2 . CASSLGAGATYEQYF TGTGCCAGCAGCTTAGGTGCGGGAGCTACGTACGAGCAGTACTTC
TRBD1 TRBJ1-5 TRBV12-5 . CASGLTYRGINQPQHF TGTGCTAGTGGTTTGACATACAGGGGAATAAATCAGCCCCAGCATTTT
. TRBJ2-5 TRBV5-4 . CASSTGQPNQETQYF TGTGCCAGCAGCACCGGACAGCCGAACCAAGAGACCCAGTACTTC
. TRBJ1-2 TRBV7-2 . CASSFRWADYYGYTF TGTGCCAGCAGCTTTCGTTGGGCGGACTACTATGGCTACACCTTC
. TRBJ1-1 TRBV28 . CASSLPFFTLPLKTEAFF TGTGCCAGCAGTTTACCCTTCTTTACTCTCCCCCTGAAGACTGAAGCTTTCTTT
TRBD1 TRBJ2-5 TRBV11-2 . CASSSTTGGETQYF TGTGCCAGCAGCTCCACGACAGGGGGGGAGACCCAGTACTTC
. TRBJ2-1 TRBV18 once CASSKDGRAGEQFF TGTGCCAGCTCCAAAGACGGGCGGGCGGGTGAGCAGTTCTTC
TRBD2 TRBJ2-1 TRBV4-1 . CASSLRTSGSRNEQFF TGCGCCAGCAGCCTTAGGACTAGCGGGAGTAGGAATGAGCAGTTCTTC
TRBD2 TRBJ2-1 TRBV28 . CASSPRTSGRGAYNEQFF TGTGCCAGCAGTCCACGGACTAGCGGGAGAGGGGCCTACAATGAGCAGTTCTTC
. TRBJ1-2 TRBV6-5 . CASSYLGGGYTF TGTGCCAGCAGTTACCTAGGGGGAGGCTACACCTTC
. TRBJ1-2 TRBV7-9 once CASNPAVRGNYGYTF TGTGCCAGCAACCCAGCGGTCAGGGGCAACTATGGCTACACCTTC
TRBD1 TRBJ2-3 TRBV13 . CASSTGQGATDTQYF TGTGCCAGCAGCACTGGACAGGGGGCAACAGATACGCAGTATTTT
. TRBJ2-2 TRBV19 . CASEPVTGELFF TGTGCCAGCGAGCCGGTGACCGGGGAGCTGTTTTTT
TRBD2 TRBJ2-7 TRBV4-1 few CASSQGGFTSGTYYEQYF TGCGCCAGCAGCCAAGGGGGATTTACTAGCGGGACCTACTACGAGCAGTACTTC
. TRBJ2-2 TRBV29-1 . CSVETVPNTGELFF TGCAGCGTTGAGACTGTCCCGAACACCGGGGAGCTGTTTTTT
. TRBJ2-5 TRBV5-4 . CASTNGGGEETQYF TGTGCCAGCACCAATGGTGGGGGCGAAGAGACCCAGTACTTC
. TRBJ2-1 TRBV5-1 few CASSWPHVSSYNEQFF TGCGCCAGCAGCTGGCCTCACGTCAGCTCCTACAATGAGCAGTTCTTC
. TRBJ2-5 TRBV5-1 . CASSLLPGLQETQYF TGCGCCAGCAGCCTTTTACCGGGACTCCAAGAGACCCAGTACTTC
. TRBJ2-5 TRBV5-4 . CASSGLQETQYF TGTGCCAGCAGCGGGCTCCAAGAGACCCAGTACTTC
. TRBJ2-2 TRBV28 . CASSPGTGELFF TGTGCCAGCAGTCCCGGGACCGGGGAGCTGTTTTTT
. TRBJ2-3 TRBV14 . CASSQEGGRISTDTQYF TGTGCCAGCAGCCAAGAAGGGGGTCGGATAAGCACAGATACGCAGTATTTT
TRBD2 TRBJ2-4 TRBV5-1 once CASSGRGLATLAKNIQYF TGCGCCAGCAGCGGGAGGGGACTAGCGACACTAGCCAAAAACATTCAGTACTTC
TRBD2 TRBJ2-3 TRBV14 . CASSQLAGDTDTQYF TGTGCCAGCAGCCAACTAGCGGGAGACACAGATACGCAGTATTTT
. TRBJ1-1 TRBV25-1 . CASSAWGDTEAFF TGTGCCAGCAGTGCATGGGGCGACACTGAAGCTTTCTTT
. TRBJ2-2 TRBV5-6 . CASSSRDSGGNTGELFF TGTGCCAGCAGCTCCCGGGACTCAGGGGGAAACACCGGGGAGCTGTTTTTT
TRBD1 TRBJ1-5 TRBV5-1 . CASSLAGTGDSNQPQHF TGCGCCAGCAGCTTGGCCGGGACAGGGGATAGCAATCAGCCCCAGCATTTT
TRBD1 TRBJ2-7 TRBV25-1 . CASSRDRGSEQYF TGTGCCAGCAGTCGGGACAGGGGATCCGAGCAGTACTTC
TRBD1 TRBJ2-1 TRBV14 . CASSRTAGTGTYNEQFF TGTGCCAGCAGCCGGACCGCCGGGACAGGGACCTACAATGAGCAGTTCTTC
. TRBJ2-1 TRBV28 . CASSLQTIHSYNEQFF TGTGCCAGCAGTTTACAGACTATCCACTCCTACAATGAGCAGTTCTTC
TRBD1 TRBJ1-2 TRBV6-6 . CASRIRQGAGFDGYTF TGTGCCAGCAGGATCCGACAGGGAGCAGGGTTCGATGGCTACACCTTC
TRBD1 TRBJ2-1 TRBV25-1 . CASSEYGRGLVNEQFF TGTGCCAGCAGTGAATACGGCAGGGGGCTGGTCAATGAGCAGTTCTTC
TRBD2 TRBJ2-3 TRBV9 . CASSVGRGRTSGRDTQYF TGTGCCAGCAGCGTAGGAAGGGGGAGGACTAGCGGGAGGGATACGCAGTATTTT
. TRBJ2-7 TRBV21-1 . CASSNGGQQGIYEQYF TGTGCCAGCAGCAATGGGGGTCAACAGGGCATCTACGAGCAGTACTTC
. TRBJ2-4 TRBV7-8 once CASSSVGSKSIQYF TGTGCCAGCAGCTCAGTCGGGAGCAAAAGCATTCAGTACTTC
. TRBJ1-2 TRBV23-1 . CASSYHGGHYGYTF TGCGCCAGCAGTTACCACGGGGGGCACTATGGCTACACCTTC
. TRBJ2-7 TRBV6-1 . CASSTTGRIGYEQYF TGTGCCAGCAGTACGACAGGGAGGATTGGGTACGAGCAGTACTTC
TRBD2 TRBJ2-1 TRBV11-2 . CASSPSRDSGRVTNEQFF TGTGCCAGCAGCCCGTCCCGGGATAGCGGGAGGGTTACAAATGAGCAGTTCTTC
. TRBJ2-6 TRBV27 . CASSQGHGANVLTF TGTGCCAGCAGCCAGGGGCATGGGGCCAACGTCCTGACTTTC
TRBD1 TRBJ2-5 TRBV6-5 . CASSWDREYSEETQYF TGTGCCAGCAGTTGGGACAGGGAGTACTCTGAAGAGACCCAGTACTTC
. TRBJ2-3 TRBV2 . CASSRGTATDTQYF TGTGCCAGCAGCCGCGGGACAGCCACAGATACGCAGTATTTT
. TRBJ1-3 TRBV4-2 . CASSQLRFLSGNTIYF TGTGCCAGCAGCCAGCTCAGGTTCCTCTCTGGAAACACCATATATTTT
TRBD2 TRBJ2-7 TRBV11-2 . CASSPGPSGRSYEQYF TGTGCCAGCAGCCCCGGCCCTAGCGGGCGCTCCTACGAGCAGTACTTC
TRBD1 TRBJ2-5 TRBV5-6 . CASSRSGQGAKTQYF TGTGCCAGCAGCAGATCGGGACAGGGGGCGAAGACCCAGTACTTC